This T cell receptor beta chain emerged from a study of blood T cell repertoires in COVID-19. CDR1 is SGHRS and CDR2 is YFSETQ in the germline V gene. This CDR3 spans 11 amino acids. V was shortened by 3 bases and J by 3 bases, with 3 bases between the two germline ends. In the authors' methods: Reference gene primer amplification in the assay estimated nucleated cell counts. The protocol was immunoSEQ multiplex PCR, while the TCRdb copy is restricted to in-frame clones and leaves out a portion. D and trimming come from the DNA, and the V and J calls and clone size come from that table. There are about 250,000 clones in the sample; 86% occur only once, and around a sixth lies in the top ten. Researchers sorted participants into cohorts using their self-reported clinical history.

Material for sequencing was PBMCs or T cells enriched from blood (not recorded which). This TCR came from a man in his late teens or twenties who had recovered from COVID-19. The V and J genes are TRBV5-1 and TRBJ1-2; no reliable D call. In DNA form, the CDR3 reads TGCGCCAGCAGCTCTGACTATGGCTACACCTTC. Protein product: CASSSDYGYTF.